This TCR beta chain was profiled in a study of T-cell memory formation after mild COVID-19. Using constant-segment primers, 5'RACE produced TCR alpha and TCR beta cDNA libraries carrying sample barcodes and UMIs. Via MiXCR, TCRdb re-called the 5' RACE reads, giving one row per CDR3 protein. The repertoire holds 300,000 to 350,000 distinct CDR3 sequences, with approximately 14% as singletons. Sample: PBMCs or a T cell subset sorted from them (not recorded which). This TCR came from a man aged 18 to 35 who had mild COVID-19 (a few samples of this study predate the infection). Cell type and time point are not known.

CDR3 sequence: CAISESVGERNLQETQYF. DNA of the CDR3: TGTGCCATCAGTGAGTCGGTTGGGGAGAGAAACCTACAAGAGACCCAGTACTTC. The rearrangement uses TRBV10-3 and TRBJ2-5; D is possibly TRBD2 (5 bases). Germline V lookup: CDR1 ENHRY, CDR2 SYGVKD. V lost 0 bases, J lost 2 bases, and 19 bases lay in between. The CDR3 runs 18 residues.